Many counts were recorded for the clone carrying this T cell receptor (beta chain). The antigen is unknown. This record belongs to a study of T cells in Graves' hyperthyroidism and ophthalmopathy. Regarding the study as a whole: Blood also carried most thyroid clonotypes expanded above 0.001.

The CDR3 regions of TCR beta were amplified from RNA transcripts. The study used the HTBI primer set for a first-round RT-PCR of the TCR CDR3. Using its own MiXCR run on the multiplex PCR reads, TCRdb lists one record per CDR3 protein. The data show roughly 740,000 distinct CDR3 sequences, roughly 15% seen once. The CDR3 loop spans 12 amino acids. The V gene lost 10 bases and the J gene lost 2 bases, with 11 bases spanning the gap. The source of this sequence is a man in his late teens or twenties with Graves' hyperthyroidism. Sequenced material: blood. J is TRBJ1-1 and V is TRBV12-3 or TRBV12-4; D remains ambiguous. The CDR3 is CATGVLNTEAFF. Written as DNA, the CDR3 is TGTGCCACCGGCGTCCTTAACACTGAAGCTTTCTTT.